The rows below give T cell receptor beta chains drawn from one sample of a study of blood T cell repertoires in COVID-19. TCRdb's copy holds only in-frame clones and misses some; the assay was immunoSEQ multiplex PCR. The table includes approximately 280,000 clones, 80% to 90% detected once. Specimen: peripheral blood. These TCRs come from a man aged 40-50 years with acute or convalescent COVID-19. Each CDR3 is given with its conserved first and last residue. A D gene is named only where the DNA matches it firmly. Rows give clone size only sometimes, using once, few, many, or a class for an expanded clone.

CDR3nt | CDR3aa | abundance | d_gene | j_gene | v_gene
TGCGCCAGCAGCGCATTCAACAGGGAGGGGACTGAAGCTTTCTTT | CASSAFNREGTEAFF | NA | NA | TRBJ1-1 | TRBV4-1
TGTGCCAGCAGCTTGGAGGCAGGGGGGCGAAGCTATGGCTACACCTTC | CASSLEAGGRSYGYTF | NA | TRBD1 | TRBJ1-2 | TRBV5-4
TGTGCCAGCAAAGCGGGTTTGGACACCGGGGAGCTGTTTTTT | CASKAGLDTGELFF | NA | NA | TRBJ2-2 | TRBV6-5
TGTGCCAGCAGGGGGGGACAGGGAATTTACAATGAGCAGTTCTTC | CASRGGQGIYNEQFF | NA | TRBD1 | TRBJ2-1 | TRBV6-5
TGTGCCACCAGCCCAGGGGGGACTCCCTCCTACGAGCAGTACTTC | CATSPGGTPSYEQYF | NA | NA | TRBJ2-7 | TRBV15
TGTGCCAGCAGAATCGGGACAGGGGGGTATGGCTACACCTTC | CASRIGTGGYGYTF | NA | TRBD1 | TRBJ1-2 | TRBV27
TGTGCCGCTATAGATAGGGAGCGGGGGGTTCAAAATGAGCAGTTCTTC | CAAIDRERGVQNEQFF | NA | TRBD2 | TRBJ2-1 | TRBV2
TGTGCCAGCAGCGTAGCCCTAGTGGGTGAGCAGTTCTTC | CASSVALVGEQFF | NA | NA | TRBJ2-1 | TRBV9
TGCGCCAGCAGCTTGGCGGTGAGGGCCTACGAGCAGTACTTC | CASSLAVRAYEQYF | NA | NA | TRBJ2-7 | TRBV5-1
TGTGCCAGCAGCCGGACAGGGGACAATGAGCAGTTCTTC | CASSRTGDNEQFF | NA | TRBD1 | TRBJ2-1 | TRBV11-1
TGTGCCAGCAGTTACTGGGACAAAGGCGGCTACACCTTC | CASSYWDKGGYTF | NA | NA | TRBJ1-2 | TRBV6-5
TGTGCCAGCAGCCACGGGACACCCTTCTATGGCTACACCTTC | CASSHGTPFYGYTF | NA | NA | TRBJ1-2 | TRBV5-6
TGTGCCAGCAGTCGACTGTCAGAGCAGTACTTC | CASSRLSEQYF | NA | NA | TRBJ2-7 | TRBV2
TGTGCCAGCAGTGGACAGGGGTCTGGAAACACCATATATTTT | CASSGQGSGNTIYF | NA | TRBD1 | TRBJ1-3 | TRBV2
TGTGCCAGCCAAGGACTAGCGACTTACAATGAGCAGTTCTTC | CASQGLATYNEQFF | NA | TRBD2 | TRBJ2-1 | TRBV14
TGTGCCAGCAGTTACCTTCCGGGTGATTCACCCCTCCACTTT | CASSYLPGDSPLHF | NA | NA | TRBJ1-6 | TRBV6-5
TGTGCCAGCAGCGGGGGGGCACAGCCGCATCAGCCCCAGCATTTT | CASSGGAQPHQPQHF | NA | NA | TRBJ1-5 | TRBV3-1/TRBV3-2
TGCGCCAGCAGTCATGGACACGACCCTTACGAGCAGTACTTC | CASSHGHDPYEQYF | once | NA | TRBJ2-7 | TRBV23-1
TGCAGCGTTGTTGGCAGGATTACCTACGAGCAGTACTTC | CSVVGRITYEQYF | NA | NA | TRBJ2-7 | TRBV29-1
TGTGCCAGCAGTTTACACCAGGGTCGGTCCTACAATGAGCAGTTCTTC | CASSLHQGRSYNEQFF | NA | NA | TRBJ2-1 | TRBV27
TGCGCCAGCAGCTCGTGGGGCCAGGATGAAGCTTTCTTT | CASSSWGQDEAFF | NA | NA | TRBJ1-1 | TRBV5-1
TGTGCCAGCAGGTCCGGGACAGGGGGCGAGCAGTACTTC | CASRSGTGGEQYF | NA | TRBD1 | TRBJ2-7 | TRBV12-3/TRBV12-4